This T cell receptor (beta chain) originates from a study of T cell responses to AZD1222 COVID-19 vaccine. Samples with a second dose at about 4 or about 12 weeks were pooled together. Study conclusions and caveats: Reportedly, nearly half of unique spike TCRs recognized epitopes outside B.1.351/B.1.1.7 mutations. Donors in the cohort were predominantly white British and more often female, and clonal diversity was possibly underestimated. With two AZD1222 doses given, Spike-specific TCR breadth and depth both rose.

Germline CDR1 reads SGHTA; CDR2 reads FQGTGA. V was shortened by 6 bases and J by 4 bases, with 13 bases between the two germline ends. This CDR3 comprises 15 residues. Comments on this clone: Its antigen remains unknown.

Clones were read by immunoSEQ multiplex PCR, and TCRdb kept only the in-frame ones, dropping some. The sample contains about 48,000 clones, roughly 85% of which appear only once. The sequence came from an adult who received the AZD1222 COVID-19 vaccine. Sequences were derived from peripheral blood, sampled 28 days after the second AZD1222 dose. The genes are TRBV7-3 and TRBJ2-6; no clear D. The CDR3 reads CASRPAQWGANVLTF. CDR3 coding DNA: TGTGCCAGCAGACCCGCGCAGTGGGGGGCCAACGTCCTGACTTTC.